The 3 T cell receptor beta chains listed next were all sequenced from one sample in a study of shared clonotypes between healthy human individuals. Clones were sequenced by immunoSEQ multiplex PCR, and TCRdb holds only the in-frame ones, with some missing. The sample carries about 110,000 clones, roughly 70% recorded once. The material sequenced was memory CD8+ T cells sorted from blood. As to subset: CD45RO+ cells pooled with CCR7-negative TemRA cells. The receptor set was obtained from a woman aged 25 to 39 in good health.

The chain has TRBV2 and TRBJ2-3; the D is unclear. Germline V lookup: CDR1 SNHLY, CDR2 FYNNEI. The CDR3 spans 11 residues. V was pared by 0 bases and J by 6 bases, with 1 base between. The CDR3 nucleotides read TGTGCCAGCAGTGAAGCTGATACGCAGTATTTT. Translating it yields CASSEADTQYF.

The rearrangement links TRBV19 to TRBJ1-1; 7 bases fit TRBD1. There are 15 residues in the CDR3. V shed 7 bases and J 3 bases; nucleotides not matched to a gene: 11. CDR1 and CDR2 (germline): LNHDA, SQIVND (reference sequence). CDR3 coding DNA: TGTGCCAGTACCCGATTAGGGGGCAGGGACACTGAAGCTTTCTTT. Translation: CASTRLGGRDTEAFF.

The genes are TRBV4-1 and TRBJ2-4; TRBD1 matches 7 bases. Germline V gene data show CDR1 as MGHRA and CDR2 as YSYEKL. The length of the CDR3 is 15 residues. Unmatched junction bases numbered 4, after V lost 5 bases and J lost 0 bases. The CDR3 DNA reads as TGCGCCAGCAGCAGTACAGGGGAAGCCAAAAACATTCAGTACTTC. It encodes CASSSTGEAKNIQYF.